The rows below give T cell receptor beta chains drawn from one sample of a study of blood T cell repertoires in COVID-19. The table came from immunoSEQ multiplex PCR; TCRdb's copy has only in-frame clones and leaves some out. The repertoire holds roughly 170,000 clones, roughly 81% seen once, with about 8% in the top ten. Sequences were obtained from peripheral blood. The receptors originated from a man aged 40-55 years who had recovered from COVID-19. Both conserved end residues are part of each CDR3. A D gene is named only where the DNA matches it firmly. The size field is filled for only some rows; it gives once, few, many or a size class.

V: TRBV5-6; size: -; J: TRBJ2-5; D: -; CDR3: CASSLVGGAKTQYF; DNA: TGTGCCAGCAGCTTGGTGGGTGGAGCGAAGACCCAGTACTTC
V: TRBV9; size: -; J: TRBJ1-4; D: -; CDR3: CASSVEPGREEKLFF; DNA: TGTGCCAGCAGCGTAGAACCCGGGAGAGAAGAAAAACTGTTTTTT
V: TRBV5-6; size: -; J: TRBJ2-5; D: -; CDR3: CASSRTGGLETQYF; DNA: TGTGCCAGCAGCCGGACCGGCGGGCTCGAGACCCAGTACTTC
V: TRBV4-1; size: few; J: TRBJ2-7; D: -; CDR3: CASSQDFSDSPYEQYF; DNA: TGCGCCAGCAGCCAAGATTTTTCGGACAGCCCCTACGAGCAGTACTTC
V: TRBV5-4; size: -; J: TRBJ2-5; D: -; CDR3: CASSLGQEETQYF; DNA: TGTGCCAGCAGCTTGGGACAGGAGGAGACCCAGTACTTC
V: TRBV10-3; size: -; J: TRBJ2-7; D: -; CDR3: CAIRNAGQLESYEQYF; DNA: TGTGCCATCAGGAATGCGGGACAGCTAGAATCTTACGAGCAGTACTTC
V: TRBV12-3/TRBV12-4; size: -; J: TRBJ2-4; D: -; CDR3: CASSPGSKNIQYF; DNA: TGTGCCAGCAGTCCGGGAAGCAAAAACATTCAGTACTTC
V: TRBV11-2; size: -; J: TRBJ1-6; D: -; CDR3: CASRLADSKNSPLHF; DNA: TGTGCCAGCAGGCTTGCTGATTCTAAGAATTCACCCCTCCACTTT
V: TRBV2; size: -; J: TRBJ2-7; D: -; CDR3: CASSEVGYYEQYF; DNA: TGTGCCAGCAGTGAGGTCGGTTACTACGAGCAGTACTTC
V: TRBV7-9; size: -; J: TRBJ2-3; D: -; CDR3: CASSPRFTESTDTQYF; DNA: TGTGCCAGCAGCCCTCGATTTACGGAGAGCACAGATACGCAGTATTTT
V: TRBV3-1/TRBV3-2; size: -; J: TRBJ2-3; D: TRBD2; CDR3: CASSHPLDRLAGGTDTQYF; DNA: TGTGCCAGCAGCCACCCCCTCGACAGACTAGCGGGGGGCACAGATACGCAGTATTTT
V: TRBV6-2/TRBV6-3; size: -; J: TRBJ1-4; D: -; CDR3: CASSSLPGSTNEKLFF; DNA: TGTGCCAGCAGTTCCTTACCCGGTTCAACTAATGAAAAACTGTTTTTT
V: TRBV6-5; size: -; J: TRBJ2-5; D: TRBD2; CDR3: CASIYSGRAGETQYF; DNA: TGTGCCAGCATTTATTCCGGGAGGGCCGGCGAGACCCAGTACTTC
V: TRBV12-3/TRBV12-4; size: -; J: TRBJ1-1; D: -; CDR3: CASSQTGHTEAFF; DNA: TGTGCCAGCAGCCAGACGGGACATACTGAAGCTTTCTTT
V: TRBV7-2; size: -; J: TRBJ1-1; D: -; CDR3: CASSPRTSLAFF; DNA: TGTGCCAGCAGCCCCCGAACTTCCCTAGCTTTCTTT
V: TRBV5-1; size: -; J: TRBJ2-1; D: TRBD2; CDR3: CASSSTSGNNEQFF; DNA: TGCGCCAGCAGCTCTACTAGCGGGAACAATGAGCAGTTCTTC
V: TRBV28; size: -; J: TRBJ2-1; D: TRBD2; CDR3: CASGLAGESHEQFF; DNA: TGTGCCAGCGGACTAGCGGGAGAAAGCCATGAGCAGTTCTTC
V: TRBV5-4; size: -; J: TRBJ2-1; D: TRBD1; CDR3: CASSLDRGNEQFF; DNA: TGTGCCAGCAGCTTGGACAGGGGAAATGAGCAGTTCTTC
V: TRBV7-8; size: -; J: TRBJ2-1; D: -; CDR3: CASSPWGDEQFF; DNA: TGTGCCAGCAGCCCTTGGGGGGATGAGCAGTTCTTC
V: TRBV4-3; size: -; J: TRBJ2-1; D: TRBD2; CDR3: CASSHELAYNEQFF; DNA: TGCGCCAGCAGCCACGAACTAGCGTACAATGAGCAGTTCTTC
V: TRBV6-2/TRBV6-3; size: -; J: TRBJ1-5; D: TRBD1; CDR3: CASSPRTGYNQPQHF; DNA: TGTGCCAGCAGCCCGCGGACAGGGTACAATCAGCCCCAGCATTTT
V: TRBV5-3; size: -; J: TRBJ2-3; D: -; CDR3: CARSFAGLTDTQYF; DNA: TGTGCCAGAAGCTTCGCGGGACTCACAGATACGCAGTATTTT
V: TRBV6-1; size: -; J: TRBJ2-3; D: -; CDR3: CASSDPRSFTDTQYF; DNA: TGTGCCAGCAGTGATCCGAGATCCTTCACAGATACGCAGTATTTT
V: TRBV2; size: -; J: TRBJ1-5; D: -; CDR3: CASSITAQPQHF; DNA: TGTGCCAGCTCTATAACCGCTCAGCCCCAGCATTTT